This TCR beta chain was found in a study of identical twins listed by TCRdb under 2016. General notes on the study: The study deep-sequenced TCR alpha and beta repertoires from monozygotic twins, unrelated adults of various ages and cord blood to test whether fetal clonotypes persist. To rule out contamination, replicate twin experiments were performed at different times with different library preparation protocols.

Taken from the germline V gene, the CDR1 and CDR2 loops are SGDLS and YYNGEE. V loses 4 bases, J loses 0 bases, and the germline ends lie 15 bases apart. The CDR3 numbers 16 residues from cysteine through phenylalanine. The read is trimmed to its CDR3 DNA, 48 bases read in frame from base 1. Receptor libraries were prepared by 5' RACE. Reads for this sample came from an Illumina HiSeq 2000. A universal primer binding site was introduced by template switching, and a unique molecular identifier was present in the final cDNA, enabling accurate counting of TCR cDNA molecules. Specific primers in the conserved constant-segment region were used to synthesize first-strand cDNA for the TCR alpha and beta chains. To control for contamination, every cDNA library was double barcoded, receiving both a SMART-Mk sample barcode and Illumina barcodes. TruSeq adapter sequences along with Illumina sample barcodes were introduced in two successive PCR steps. Sequencing of the TCR alpha and beta cDNA libraries was done on the Illumina HiSeq platform using custom primers. Concerning the study's data processing: Raw reads were processed with MiGEC to extract unique molecular identifiers, and MiXCR was used to determine CDR3 positions. Recombination models were inferred per individual with the repgenHMM and IGoR tools using an EM algorithm. Shared clonotype analysis was performed with the tcR package in R, normalizing sharing by the product of cloneset sizes. To study raw recombination free of thymic and clonal selection effects, out-of-frame nonproductive sequences were analyzed. The public reads were quality trimmed at Q25 with fastp and then assembled into clones with MiXCR by TCRdb, keeping productive beta chains. Duplicate CDR3 protein sequences are folded into a single record with the most common DNA and genes. What appears here as the V and J calls and clone size reflects TCRdb's work, not the paper's. The sample table contains 650,000 to 800,000 distinct CDR3 sequences; only one count was recorded for 8.6% of them. The top ten clones comprise about 0.98% of the sample.

This clonotype was recorded many times. Its antigen is currently not known. No base quality information exists; no much larger clone differs at one position. Here is what the overall study found, with its caveats: A weaker excess of twin sharing was found in beta out-of-frame sequences because the signal-to-noise ratio was lowered by fewer shared sequences. Compared with coincidental sharing between unrelated individuals, out-of-frame TCR alpha sequences shared between twins had an excess of sequences with low generation probability. Abundant cord blood beta clonotypes carried fewer insertions; young adult naive repertoires showed a weaker similar trend, while memory repertoires showed none. Zero-insertion analyses could be partly confounded by invariant T cells such as MAIT and iNKT, though diverse VJ usage argued against such confounding for most clonotypes. Because the same donors could not be followed over many years, the conclusions relied on cross-sectional statistical analysis. Recombination models systematically underestimated out-of-frame TCR alpha sharing in monozygotic twins but agreed with sharing between unrelated individuals.

All donors were healthy Caucasians. Three pairs of female monozygotic twins, all aged about 18 to 30 years, made up the twin cohort. Peripheral blood mononuclear cells were used as the source from which RNA for TCR libraries was isolated. These records were also assigned to another study, of yellow fever vaccine responses in identical twins. Taken from the second paper: According to the authors, in identical twins the way T cells responded to vaccination appeared partly convergent and partly personalized. In the study, vaccine-responding T cell clones were precisely tracked in identical twins.

The chain joins TRBV9 to TRBJ2-3; TRBD1 is a possible D gene, resting on 6 matching bases. The sequence came from a woman in her late teens or twenties in good health. Sequencing used PBMCs. The DNA sequence is given as TGTGCCAGCAGCTCAATTGACAGGTCTAGCACAGATACGCAGTATTTT. Its product reads: CASSSIDRSSTDTQYF.